This TCR beta chain stems from a study of vaccination and CD4 T cells after COVID-19. Looking at the study overall: In the convalescent group, nasal swab PCR was SARS-CoV-2 positive; some 10 cases were mild and one severe. Investigators stimulated cells with overlapping spike peptides drawn from SARS-CoV-2, HCoV-NL63, HCoV-OC43 and HCoV-229E.

An Oncomine TCR Beta short-read assay was used to sequence the DNA from cultured CD4+ T cells. One entry per CDR3 protein results from TCRdb running MiXCR on the PCR reads. This sample has 15,000 to 20,000 distinct CDR3 sequences, with 70% found just once. For this clonotype: Its antigen is not known. Relative to the germline gene, one junction end is altered; a read error may explain this.

Treatment of the sample: approximately nine-day PBMC culture with coronavirus spike peptide pools or control peptides (ViraFEST assay). Under the ViraFEST approach, antigen-specific T cells were expanded with peptide pools and TCRs subsequently sequenced. The sequence derives from a human donor who had recovered from COVID-19. The source material was CD4+ T cells from blood, cultured in vitro.

The DNA of the CDR3 is TGCAGTGCTAGATCGGCAGCGGGACGAAACAATGAGCAGTTCTTT. Residues: CSARSAAGRNNEQFF. V usage is TRBV20-1 and J usage is TRBJ2-1; TRBD2 aligns across 7 bases. CDR1 and CDR2 from the germline V gene are DFQATT and SNEGSKA (reference sequence). CDR3 size: 15 residues.